There are a few counts of the clone carrying this TCR beta chain. The antigen is unknown. Germline V lookup: CDR1 ENHRY, CDR2 SYGVKD. The CDR3 has 13 residues. The ends lost 10 bases at V and 8 bases at J; junction bases unmatched: 10. Then a second PCR, running roughly 7 to 11 cycles, was carried out with a sample-barcoded 5' primer and a J-beta primer mix. TCRdb processed the 5' RACE reads anew with MiXCR; each CDR3 protein has one entry. The data contain 890,000 or so distinct CDR3 sequences, 55% to 65% of them singletons. This record belongs to a study of blood T cells in healthy people across ages. Points from the study as a whole: Per-million-T-cell TCR beta diversity fell roughly linearly with age.

This clonotype was obtained from a man younger than 40 in good health. Specimen: blood. This chain joins TRBV10-3 and TRBJ2-1; TRBD2 matches at 8 bases. CDR3 residues: CATGLAALDEQFF. CDR3 DNA: TGTGCCACCGGACTAGCCGCGTTAGATGAGCAGTTCTTC.